This entry describes one T cell receptor (beta chain). Clones were read by immunoSEQ multiplex PCR, and TCRdb kept only the in-frame ones, dropping some. The profile shows 100,000 or so clones, more than 85% of them singletons. The entry originates in a study of control samples from healthy donors and cancer patients. Input material: blood. The receptor was isolated from a man aged 30 to 39 in good health.

The CDR3 DNA is TGTGCCAGCAGCGGAGCGGGAGTGGGCACCGGGGAGCTGTTTTTT. Protein: CASSGAGVGTGELFF. The J gene is TRBJ2-2, the V gene TRBV7-9; 8 bases fit TRBD2. In germline, CDR1 is SEHNR, CDR2 FQNEAQ (reference sequence). The V segment lost 5 bases and the J segment 4 bases; nucleotides outside the gene matches: 6. This CDR3 region has 15 residues.